This T cell receptor (beta chain) derives from a study of regulatory T cells in long-lasting Graves disease. Whole-study results and caveats: Between persistent patients, 2,500 to 3,500 public clonotypes were shared, exceeding the approximately 990 shared between new patients.

The V gene's germline CDR1 is SEHNR and CDR2 FQNEAQ (reference sequence). V lost 5 bases to trimming and J lost 3 bases; unmatched junction nucleotides: 12. The CDR3 length is 16 residues. Stated time point: persistent/refractory GD, antithyroid drugs over 5 years with positive TRAb. The TCR library was made from RNA that had been extracted from PBMCs in TRIzol. Sequencing libraries for TCR beta were prepared with iRepertoire HTBI primers and Arm-PCR of CDR3 regions. One entry per CDR3 protein, called by TCRdb with MiXCR from the multiplex PCR reads. The table has roughly 500,000 distinct CDR3 sequences, under 25% seen once; the top ten hold less than 15%. The table lists this clonotype with a count of one. Its antigen remains unknown.

The chain joins TRBV7-9 to TRBJ2-7; 8 bases map to TRBD1. The source material was peripheral blood mononuclear cells (PBMCs), sampled when the disease was refractory, from a patient treated with antithyroid drugs. This TCR came from a female donor with Graves disease. CDR3 bases: TGTGCCAGCAGCCTCGAGTCAGGGGGCTTCCTCTACGAGCAGTACTTC. Its translation: CASSLESGGFLYEQYF.